The 24 T cell receptor beta chains below come from one sample, sequenced in a study of blood T cell repertoires in COVID-19. Profiled with immunoSEQ multiplex PCR; TCRdb holds only in-frame clones, not every one. The sample lists more than 150,000 clones; roughly four fifths were seen once. Sequencing used peripheral blood. These receptors all come from a woman aged 40 to 50 with acute or convalescent COVID-19.

The rearrangement uses TRBV9 and TRBJ2-7; 9 bases agree with TRBD1. Germline CDR1 is SGDLS and CDR2 is YYNGEE. The CDR3 has 15 residues. Losses at the gene ends were 4 bases for V and 3 bases for J; bases not matched to a gene: 8. CDR3 sequence (DNA): TGTGCCAGCAGCACCGGGACAGGGCAGATCTACGAGCAGTACTTC. It yields the protein CASSTGTGQIYEQYF.

The rearrangement joins TRBV7-8 to TRBJ1-1; 9 bases agree with TRBD1. Germline CDR1 reads SGHVS; CDR2 reads FQNEAQ. This CDR3 comprises 17 residues. The ends lost 7 bases at V and 1 base at J; junction bases unmatched: 13. CDR3 protein: CASTQRGTGISNTEAFF. In DNA form, the CDR3 reads TGTGCCAGCACCCAAAGAGGGACAGGGATTTCGAACACTGAAGCTTTCTTT.

V gene TRBV5-4 combines with J gene TRBJ2-7, with 11 bases lining up with TRBD2. Trimming removed 0 bases from V and 4 bases from J; junction bases left unmatched: 6. CDR3 size: 16 residues. Per the germline V gene, CDR1 is SGHNT and CDR2 is YYREEE (reference sequence). CDR3 sequence: CASSLGGTSGVYEQYF. Here the CDR3 DNA reads TGTGCCAGCAGCTTGGGAGGGACTAGCGGTGTTTACGAGCAGTACTTC.

This clone appeared a few times. The rearrangement uses TRBV2 and TRBJ1-2, with no clear D. V lost 3 bases, J lost 2 bases, and 7 bases lay in between. This CDR3 spans 13 amino acids. Looked up from germline, CDR1 is SNHLY and CDR2 is FYNNEI. CDR3 sequence: CASSEEINYGYTF. CDR3 DNA: TGTGCCAGCAGTGAGGAGATAAACTATGGCTACACCTTC.

The chain combines TRBV28 with TRBJ1-2; 8 bases are a match to TRBD1. The CDR3 length is 15 residues. V lost 4 bases and J lost 4; bases outside the gene matches: 8. The V gene's germline CDR1 is MDHEN and CDR2 SYDVKM. CDR3 sequence: CASSYSGTGLYGYTF. CDR3 bases: TGTGCCAGCAGTTACTCCGGGACAGGACTCTATGGCTACACCTTC.

CDR3 residues: CASSLDRQGVHEQYF. The CDR3 DNA follows: TGCGCCAGCAGCTTGGATCGGCAGGGTGTACACGAGCAGTACTTC. This chain joins TRBV5-1 and TRBJ2-7, with D possibly matching TRBD1 (5 bases). This CDR3 is built from 15 residues. V was pared by 0 bases and J by 5 bases, with 15 bases between. Germline V gene lookup returns CDR1 SGHRS and CDR2 YFSETQ.

This chain uses TRBV9 with TRBJ2-3; 10 bases are shared with TRBD2. V lost 2 bases and J lost 5; bases outside the gene matches: 8. CDR3 size: 16 residues. Germline V gene data show CDR1 as SGDLS and CDR2 as YYNGEE. CDR3 nucleotides: TGTGCCAGCAGCGTCTTAAGCGGGGGGGCCGTAGATACGCAGTATTTT. Its protein is CASSVLSGGAVDTQYF.

The rearrangement joins TRBV4-1 to TRBJ1-5; D gene uncertain. V was clipped by 0 bases and J by 0 bases, with 6 bases between them. CDR3 length: 15 residues. The V gene's germline CDR1 is MGHRA and CDR2 YSYEKL. DNA of the CDR3: TGCGCCAGCAGCCAAGAGCAACATAGCAATCAGCCCCAGCATTTT. Protein product: CASSQEQHSNQPQHF.

The rearrangement uses TRBV30 and TRBJ1-6; TRBD1 agrees at 7 bases. Germline V gene sequence: CDR1 GTSNPN, CDR2 SVGIG (reference sequence). The CDR3 contains 14 residues. V gave up 4 bases and J gave up 5 bases; unmatched junction bases: 5. CDR3 DNA: TGTGCCTGGACCCAGACAGGGAATAATTCACCCCTCCACTTT. Its translation: CAWTQTGNNSPLHF.

This clone was seen only once. This rearrangement joins TRBV11-2 to TRBJ1-2, with 8 bases identical to TRBD1. Germline CDR1 SGHAT, CDR2 FQNNGV. This CDR3 has 14 amino acids. The J segment lost 8 bases and the V segment lost 1 base, leaving 6 bases of the junction unmatched. The CDR3 region is CASSLAGTGQGYTF. DNA for the CDR3: TGTGCCAGCAGCTTAGCCGGGACAGGACAGGGCTACACCTTC. The variable domain in full, with the rest retrieved from reference TRBV11-2 and TRBJ1-2, is EAGVAQSPRYKIIEKRQSVAFWCNPISGHATLYWYQQILGQGPKLLIQFQNNGVVDDSQLPKDRFSAERLKGVDSTLKIQPAKLEDSAVYLCASSLAGTGQGYTFGSGTRLTVV.

There are a few counts of this clone. The V gene is TRBV19, the J gene TRBJ1-4; no definite D call. This CDR3 is built from 14 residues. The germline CDR1 and CDR2 sequences are LNHDA and SQIVND (reference sequence). Trimming removed 7 bases at V and 0 bases at J, with 9 bases between. The CDR3 region has the DNA TGTGCCAGTACCCGGGATGCAACTAATGAAAAACTGTTTTTT. This encodes CASTRDATNEKLFF.

This clone was counted a single time. The genes are TRBV11-1 and TRBJ2-7; D not certain. The CDR3 is 12 residues long. Trimming took off 5 bases at V and 0 bases at J, with 5 bases between the two ends. Germline V CDR1 and CDR2: SGHAT, FQDESV (reference sequence). The CDR3 sequence: CASSPLSYEQYF. CDR3 nucleotides: TGTGCCAGCAGCCCCCTCTCCTACGAGCAGTACTTC.

This clone was seen a single time. V usage is TRBV7-9 and J usage is TRBJ1-3; weak D call: TRBD1 (6 bases). Looked up from germline, CDR1 is SEHNR and CDR2 is FQNEAQ (reference sequence). The CDR3 contains 13 residues. Trimming took 6 bases from V and 5 from J, leaving 11 bases between them. As DNA, the CDR3 is TGTGCCAGCAGGATAGGGGACAGAAACACCATATATTTT. Translated, it gives CASRIGDRNTIYF.

The chain has TRBV9 and TRBJ2-2, with 9 bases matching TRBD2. Losses at the gene ends were 4 bases for V and 7 bases for J; bases not matched to a gene: 14. Germline values: CDR1 SGDLS, CDR2 YYNGEE. CDR3 length: 17 amino acids. The DNA of the CDR3 is TGTGCCAGCAGCAGGAGACTAGCGGCCAGGAACGGCGGGGAGCTGTTTTTT. This gives the protein CASSRRLAARNGGELFF.

CDR3 protein: CASSFGRYPSRSYNEQFF. Here the CDR3 DNA reads TGTGCCAGCAGTTTCGGCAGGTACCCTTCCCGGTCCTACAATGAGCAGTTCTTC. The rearrangement joins TRBV27 to TRBJ2-1; D call uncertain. V lost 3 bases to trimming and J lost 1 base, with 19 bases between them. Germline lookup yields CDR1 MNHEY and CDR2 SMNVEV (reference sequence). This CDR3 spans 18 amino acids.

The V gene is TRBV10-3, the J gene TRBJ2-2; 8 positions agree with TRBD1. The CDR3 sequence is 14 residues long. The germline gives CDR1 ENHRY, CDR2 SYGVKD. The V and J ends lost 2 bases and 7 bases, in that order; junction bases with no gene match: 3. CDR3: CAISEGQGSGELFF. As DNA, the CDR3 is TGTGCCATCAGTGAGGGACAGGGAAGCGGGGAGCTGTTTTTT.

The chain carries TRBV6-5 and TRBJ2-7; 8 positions match TRBD1. This CDR3 is built from 15 residues. Trimming at V came to 2 bases and at J to 2 bases, leaving 5 bases not matched to a gene. Germline loops: CDR1 MNHEY, CDR2 SVGAGI. CDR3 protein: CASSYRQGRTYEQYF. CDR3 sequence (DNA): TGTGCCAGCAGTTACAGACAGGGGAGAACCTACGAGCAGTACTTC.

The V and J genes are TRBV28 and TRBJ2-5; D may be TRBD2 (6 bases). Germline V gives CDR1 MDHEN, CDR2 SYDVKM. V lost 6 bases to trimming and J lost 4 bases, with 18 bases between them. The CDR3 sequence is 15 residues long. DNA for the CDR3: TGTGCCAGCAGAACCCGGGGAGGCGCGGGAGAGACCCAGTACTTC. Amino acids: CASRTRGGAGETQYF.

In this sample, this clone turned up a few times. The chain couples TRBV19 to TRBJ2-1, with D tentatively TRBD2 (6 bases). CDR3 length: 14 residues. Germline values: CDR1 LNHDA, CDR2 SQIVND (reference sequence). Between the trimmed V and J ends, which lost 4 bases and 4 bases, there was a span of 11 bases. The CDR3 coding sequence is TGTGCCAGTAGTAGAGACGGGAGTTACAATGAGCAGTTCTTC. Residues: CASSRDGSYNEQFF.

This sequence joins TRBV7-2 and TRBJ2-7; TRBD1 matches at 7 bases. The CDR3 is 14 residues long. With V trimmed by 3 bases and J by 4 bases, 6 bases remained unmatched. CDR1 is SGHTA and CDR2 is FQGNSA in the germline V gene. Here the CDR3 DNA reads TGTGCCAGCAGCTTCTCATTACAGGGGTACGAGCAGTACTTC. Protein: CASSFSLQGYEQYF.

The rearrangement uses TRBV15 and TRBJ1-1, with D perhaps matching TRBD1 (6 bases). V was clipped by 0 bases and J by 5 bases, with 7 bases between them. The CDR3 is made up of 13 amino acids. CDR1 is LNHNV and CDR2 is YYDKDF in the germline V gene (reference sequence). Written as DNA, the CDR3 is TGTGCCACCAGCAGAGACAGGGGAACTGAAGCTTTCTTT. Its translation is CATSRDRGTEAFF.

The V and J genes are TRBV7-9 and TRBJ1-3; 8 bases fit TRBD1. V dropped 1 base and J dropped 7; count of bases not matched to a gene: 0. Germline values: CDR1 SEHNR, CDR2 FQNEAQ (reference sequence). The CDR3 consists of 13 residues. CDR3: CASSLGQGNTIYF. CDR3 DNA sequence: TGTGCCAGCAGCTTAGGACAGGGGAACACCATATATTTT.

The chain uses TRBV12-2 and TRBJ1-3. TRBV12-2 is an annotated pseudogene. The CDR3 runs to 12 residues. CDR3 sequence reads: CASLYSGNTIYF. The CDR3 DNA reads as TGTGCAAGCCTTTACTCTGGAAACACCATATATTTT.

This clone has just a few counts. The chain has TRBV18 and TRBJ1-6; 7 positions match TRBD1. Germline CDR1 is KGHSH and CDR2 is LQKENI. The V segment lost 3 bases and the J segment 7 bases; nucleotides outside the gene matches: 3. This CDR3 has 14 residues. The chain's CDR3 is CASSPGTENSPLHF. DNA of the CDR3: TGTGCCAGCTCACCGGGGACAGAAAATTCACCCCTCCACTTT.